Below are 5 T cell receptor beta chains sequenced from a single sample in a study of response to subunit inactivated influenza vaccine. In TCRdb, the RT-PCR reads were re-called with MiXCR into one record per CDR3 protein. The sample holds 450,000 to 550,000 distinct CDR3 sequences, around 25% seen once. Sample: CD4+ T cells sorted from PBMCs, taken 5 days after vaccination. These receptors came from a man between 45 and 60 years old who received an inactivated influenza vaccine.

This clonotype was seen just once. This chain connects TRBV29-1 to TRBJ2-5, with 7 bases fitting TRBD2. Germline assignment: CDR1 SQVTM and CDR2 ANQGSEA. This CDR3 comprises 13 residues. V was clipped by 0 bases and J by 5 bases; unmatched bases: 3. The CDR3 nucleotides are TGCAGCGTTGAAGAAGGGCGGGGGGAGACCCAGTACTTC. Translated, it gives CSVEEGRGETQYF.

In this sample, this clonotype turned up a few times. V gene TRBV11-1 combines with J gene TRBJ2-1; the match to TRBD2 covers 7 bases. Losses at the gene ends were 5 bases for V and 8 bases for J; bases not matched to a gene: 9. Germline V lookup: CDR1 SGHAT, CDR2 FQDESV (reference sequence). The CDR3 spans 14 residues. The CDR3 loop reads CASSRQRLADEQFF. As DNA, the CDR3 is TGTGCCAGCAGCCGACAAAGACTAGCTGATGAGCAGTTCTTC.

This clonotype was observed many times. V and J are TRBV7-8 and TRBJ1-1, with D possibly TRBD1 on 5 matching bases. Germline assignment: CDR1 SGHVS and CDR2 FQNEAQ. With 5 bases removed from V and 7 bases from J, the gap between germline ends came to 29 bases. This CDR3 is 18 amino acids long. The CDR3 nucleotides read TGTGCCAGCAGCCCCCGACCCCTGACAGTCTCGCATCCCCGTGAAGCTTTCTTT. Translated: CASSPRPLTVSHPREAFF.

The V call is TRBV6-5, the J call TRBJ2-3; D unresolved. This CDR3 spans 17 amino acids. Germline CDR1 MNHEY, CDR2 SVGAGI. V was trimmed by 0 bases and J by 1 base, leaving 14 bases between them. In DNA, the CDR3 is TGTGCCAGCAGTTACTCGCACAGCCCCTTAGGCACAGATACGCAGTATTTT. Its protein product is CASSYSHSPLGTDTQYF.

The rearrangement uses TRBV5-1 and TRBJ2-7, with D uncertain. Trimming removed 1 base from V and 6 bases from J, with 8 bases in between. This CDR3 has 12 residues. Germline V CDR1 and CDR2: SGHRS, YFSETQ. CDR3 loop: CASSLPGVEQYF. The CDR3 coding sequence is TGCGCCAGCAGCTTGCCTGGTGTCGAGCAGTACTTC.